The next 10 T cell receptor beta chains were all read from a single sample in a study of blood T cell repertoires in COVID-19. Data came from immunoSEQ multiplex PCR; TCRdb stores just in-frame clones and leaves some out. The repertoire holds about 51,000 clones, around 86% seen once, with around 14% in the top ten. The sequenced material came from peripheral blood. Receptors were obtained from a human donor with acute or convalescent COVID-19. The donor label of this sample is uncertain.

This clone was seen more than once but under ten times. This chain joins TRBV7-9 and TRBJ1-2; possibly TRBD1 for D (6 bases). Between the trimmed V and J ends, which lost 5 bases and 8 bases, there was a span of 12 bases. The CDR3 is 12 amino acids. CDR1 SEHNR and CDR2 FQNEAQ come from the germline V gene (reference sequence). The CDR3 is CASSQGQAGYTF. The CDR3 nucleotides are TGTGCCAGCAGCCAGGGACAAGCGGGCTACACCTTC.

V is TRBV7-3 and J is TRBJ1-1; the D gene is possibly TRBD1 (6 bases). Germline V CDR1 and CDR2: SGHTA, FQGTGA. This CDR3 is 13 amino acids long. Between the trimmed V and J ends, which lost 5 bases and 3 bases, there was a span of 10 bases. CDR3 region: CASSQGRDTEAFF. CDR3 DNA sequence: TGTGCCAGCAGCCAGGGGCGGGACACTGAAGCTTTCTTT.

This chain joins TRBV28 and TRBJ1-1, with 9 bases aligning to TRBD1. V lost 7 bases, J lost 2 bases, and 8 bases stayed unmatched. The CDR3 sequence is 15 residues long. The V gene's germline CDR1 is MDHEN and CDR2 SYDVKM. The CDR3 here is CASTYRGPANTEAFF. The CDR3, as DNA: TGTGCCAGCACCTACAGGGGGCCCGCCAACACTGAAGCTTTCTTT. The full variable domain, with the rest looked up from reference TRBV28 and TRBJ1-1, is DVKVTQSSRYLVKRTGEKVFLECVQDMDHENMFWYRQDPGLGLRLIYFSYDVKMKEKGDIPEGYSVSREKKERFSLILESASTNQTSMYLCASTYRGPANTEAFFGQGTRLTVV.

The rearrangement uses TRBV6-5 and TRBJ2-7; TRBD2 is a possible D gene (6 bases). There are 16 residues in the CDR3. The V gene's germline CDR1 is MNHEY and CDR2 SVGAGI. Trimming stripped 2 bases from V and 0 bases from J, with 14 bases between. In DNA, the CDR3 is TGTGCCAGCAGTTACGGCGGGACTGTGTTCTCCTACGAGCAGTACTTC. Protein: CASSYGGTVFSYEQYF.

This rearrangement joins TRBV30 to TRBJ1-1; 7 bases match TRBD1. Looked up from germline, CDR1 is GTSNPN and CDR2 is SVGIG (reference sequence). The V and J ends lost 1 base and 8 bases, in that order; junction bases with no gene match: 4. This CDR3 has 12 residues. Here the CDR3 DNA reads TGTGCCTGGAGTGCCTCGACAGGGGAAGCTTTCTTT. Its protein product is CAWSASTGEAFF.

The chain carries TRBV30 and TRBJ2-5; 9 bases align to TRBD1. The germline gives CDR1 GTSNPN, CDR2 SVGIG (reference sequence). Trimming removed 6 bases from V and 6 bases from J; junction bases left unmatched: 8. The CDR3 covers 13 residues. Here the CDR3 DNA reads TGTGCCTGTCGACAGGGGGAGGAAAAGACCCAGTACTTC. Residues: CACRQGEEKTQYF.

CDR3 in amino acids: CASSHPERNQETQYF. The CDR3 coding sequence is TGTGCCAGCAGCCATCCCGAGCGCAACCAAGAGACCCAGTACTTC. The rearrangement uses TRBV4-2 and TRBJ2-5, with D unclear. The CDR3 is made up of 15 amino acids. Trimming took off 3 bases at V and 0 bases at J, with 11 bases between the two ends. Looked up from germline, CDR1 is LGHNA and CDR2 is YNFKEQ.

This clone was seen a handful of times. The J gene is TRBJ1-2, the V gene TRBV28; 9 bases match TRBD1. There are 15 residues in the CDR3. Germline CDR1 MDHEN, CDR2 SYDVKM. With V trimmed by 5 bases and J by 4 bases, 8 bases remained unmatched. The CDR3 nucleotides read TGTGCCAGCAGTCCCCAGACAGGGGGGAGCTATGGCTACACCTTC. This codes for CASSPQTGGSYGYTF.

The chain is built from TRBV28 and TRBJ2-7; D ambiguous. Germline lookup yields CDR1 MDHEN and CDR2 SYDVKM. Trimming removed 4 bases at V and 3 bases at J, with 7 bases between. The length of the CDR3 is 12 residues. CDR3 amino acids: CASSWADYEQYF. The CDR3 bases are TGTGCCAGCAGTTGGGCAGACTACGAGCAGTACTTC.

The chain joins TRBV28 to TRBJ1-5; TRBD1 is a possible D gene (5 bases). The CDR3 loop spans 15 amino acids. Looked up from germline, CDR1 is MDHEN and CDR2 is SYDVKM. The V gene lost 3 bases and the J gene lost 9 bases, with 18 bases spanning the gap. Written as DNA, the CDR3 is TGTGCCAGCAGTTTTGGTCAGGGAGGAGCAGGGCCCCAGCATTTT. As protein: CASSFGQGGAGPQHF.